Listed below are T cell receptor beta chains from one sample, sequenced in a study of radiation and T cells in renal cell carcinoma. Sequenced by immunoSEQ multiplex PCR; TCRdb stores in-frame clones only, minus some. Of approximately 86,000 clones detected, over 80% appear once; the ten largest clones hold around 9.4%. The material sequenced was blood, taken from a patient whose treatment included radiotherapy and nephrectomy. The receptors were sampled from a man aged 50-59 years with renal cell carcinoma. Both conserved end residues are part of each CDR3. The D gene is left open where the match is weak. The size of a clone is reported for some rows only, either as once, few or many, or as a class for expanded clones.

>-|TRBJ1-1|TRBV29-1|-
TGCAGCGTGCGGGGGGTCGGGAACACTGAAGCTTTCTTT
CSVRGVGNTEAFF
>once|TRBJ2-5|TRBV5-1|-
TGCGCCAGCAGCTTGGGGGAAGGGGCACAGACCCAGTACTTC
CASSLGEGAQTQYF
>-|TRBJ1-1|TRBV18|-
TGTGCCAGCTCACCTTATGGTGCTGAAGCTTTCTTT
CASSPYGAEAFF
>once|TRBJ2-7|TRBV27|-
TGTGCCAGCAGTCTCGCCGATTCTAATGGGCCCCTGATGGAGCAGTACTTC
CASSLADSNGPLMEQYF
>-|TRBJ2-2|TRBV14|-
TGTGCCAGCAGCCAAGATGATTATGGGGACACATGGACCGGGGAGCTGTTTTTT
CASSQDDYGDTWTGELFF
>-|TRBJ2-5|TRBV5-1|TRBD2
TGCGCCAGCAGCTTTGGGAATAGCGGGATCCAAGAGACCCAGTACTTC
CASSFGNSGIQETQYF
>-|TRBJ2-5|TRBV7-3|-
TGTGCCAGCAGCAGACAGGTCCAAGAGACCCAGTACTTC
CASSRQVQETQYF
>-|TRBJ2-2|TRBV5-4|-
TGTGCCAGCAGCTTCGGGGACCCGAACACCGGGGAGCTGTTTTTT
CASSFGDPNTGELFF
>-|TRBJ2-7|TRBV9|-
TGTGCCAGCAGCGTAGGATCAGGGCGGTTGTACGAGCAGTACTTC
CASSVGSGRLYEQYF
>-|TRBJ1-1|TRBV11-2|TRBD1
TGTGCCAGCAGCTTCGGCAGGGGGCTCACTGAAGCTTTCTTT
CASSFGRGLTEAFF
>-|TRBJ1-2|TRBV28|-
TGTGCCAGCAGTCCAGGGATGGGGGTTAACTATGGCTACACCTTC
CASSPGMGVNYGYTF
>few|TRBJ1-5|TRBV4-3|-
TGCGCCAGCAGCCAAGATGAGAATCAGCCCCAGCATTTT
CASSQDENQPQHF
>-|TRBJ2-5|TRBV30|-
TGTGCCTGGAGTGTACCCCGACAGCACCAAGAGACCCAGTACTTC
CAWSVPRQHQETQYF
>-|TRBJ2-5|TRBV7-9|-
TGTGCCAGCAGCTTAGCGGGACCAGAGACCCAGTACTTC
CASSLAGPETQYF
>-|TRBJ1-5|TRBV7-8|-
TGTGCCAGCAGCTCAGGGATCAACAATCAGCCCCAGCATTTT
CASSSGINNQPQHF
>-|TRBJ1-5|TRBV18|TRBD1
TGTGCCAGCTCATCGACAGGGAACAATCAGCCCCAGCATTTT
CASSSTGNNQPQHF
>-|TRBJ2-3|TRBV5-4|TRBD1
TGTGCCAGCAGCTTCCGGGACAGGAGGGGCCGATCAATTAGCACAGATACGCAGTATTTT
CASSFRDRRGRSISTDTQYF
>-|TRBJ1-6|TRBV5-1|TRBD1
TGCGCCAGCAGCCCCCCCGGGACAGGAACTAATTCACCCCTCCACTTT
CASSPPGTGTNSPLHF
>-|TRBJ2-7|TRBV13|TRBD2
TGTGCCAGCAGCTTAGGTGGACTAGCGGAAACCCCCTACGAGCAGTACTTC
CASSLGGLAETPYEQYF
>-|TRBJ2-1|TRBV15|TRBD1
TGTGCCACCAGCAGAGATCGGACAGGGAAATACAGTGAGCAGTTCTTC
CATSRDRTGKYSEQFF
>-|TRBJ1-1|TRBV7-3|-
TGTGCCAGCAGCTTCAATGTCGGGAGTGAAGCTTTCTTT
CASSFNVGSEAFF
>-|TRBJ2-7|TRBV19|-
TGTGCCAGTAGTATAGGTCCAGAGCAGTACTTC
CASSIGPEQYF
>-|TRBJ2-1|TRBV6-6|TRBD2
TGTGCCAGCGCACTAACCCGGGGGGGTAACAATGAGCAGTTCTTC
CASALTRGGNNEQFF
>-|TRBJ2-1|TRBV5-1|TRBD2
TGCGCCAGCAGCCGGGGACTAACCTCCTACAATGAGCAGTTCTTC
CASSRGLTSYNEQFF
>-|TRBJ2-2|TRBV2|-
TGTGCCAGCAGTGTCCTCCTCATTAACACCGGGGAGCTGTTTTTT
CASSVLLINTGELFF
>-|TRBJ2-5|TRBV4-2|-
TGTGCCAGCAGCCAACGGGACATAATAGAGACCCAGTACTTC
CASSQRDIIETQYF
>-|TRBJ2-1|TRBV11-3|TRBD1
TGTGCCAGCAGCTCCGGCTCCGGGACAGGGGACGGTGAGCAGTTCTTC
CASSSGSGTGDGEQFF